The T cell receptor beta chain under discussion was sequenced for a study of T cell repertoires in cytomegalovirus infection. Whole-study context: Public TCR beta signatures marked donors with CMV infection and the matching HLA.

TCRdb itself ran the reads through MiXCR, one entry per CDR3 protein. The sample lists around 490,000 distinct CDR3 sequences; about a quarter were seen once. This clonotype was detected only a few times. Antigen specificity is unknown. Deletions cut 3 bases from V and 7 bases from J, with 12 bases between. CDR1 and CDR2 from the germline V gene are DFQATT and SNEGSKA (reference sequence). This CDR3 has 12 amino acids. General study points: Cumulative public TCR beta family frequency identified CMV carriers with the relevant HLA. The response measured ex vivo was dominated by TCR beta clonotypes (HLA-C-restricted and CMV-specific).

Sequences were obtained from PBMCs. The chain links TRBV20-1 to TRBJ1-2; unclear D gene. This receptor was taken from a human donor in good health (CMV status not recorded). Some clones in this sample may be carry-over from other donors' samples. CDR3 sequence (DNA): TGCAGTGCTAGTTTTTATGGCAGTGGCTACACCTTC. Translated: CSASFYGSGYTF.